The 8 T cell receptor beta chains presented below share a single source sample, sequenced in a study of TIL therapy for anti-PD-1-resistant metastatic lung cancer. The immunoSEQ assay was v3. Clones were sequenced by immunoSEQ multiplex PCR, and TCRdb holds only the in-frame ones, with some missing. The sample has tens of thousands of clones, roughly 78% seen once. Indicated time point: pre-treatment sample, taken before nivolumab and TIL therapy. The source was blood, collected at baseline. All receptors come from a woman aged 25 to 80 with non-small cell lung cancer.

The chain joins TRBV10-1 to TRBJ2-2, with 8 nucleotides matching TRBD2. The CDR3 consists of 16 residues. CDR1 WNHNN and CDR2 SYGVQD come from the germline V gene (reference sequence). V lost 6 bases to trimming and J lost 0 bases; unmatched junction nucleotides: 6. DNA for the CDR3: TGCGCCAGCAGCCCGACTAGCGCCCCGAACACCGGGGAGCTGTTTTTT. This sequence encodes CASSPTSAPNTGELFF.

The chain has TRBV2 and TRBJ1-4; possibly TRBD1 for D (6 bases). The CDR3 has 13 amino acids. V was clipped by 5 bases and J by 8 bases, with 12 bases between them. Per germline, CDR1 SNHLY and CDR2 FYNNEI. The CDR3 is CASSLRGREKLFF. Here the CDR3 DNA reads TGTGCCAGCAGTCTCAGGGGTAGGGAAAAACTGTTTTTT.

V usage is TRBV30 and J usage is TRBJ2-5; TRBD1 or TRBD2 may be the D gene (6 bases each). The V gene's germline CDR1 is GTSNPN and CDR2 SVGIG (reference sequence). CDR3 length: 13 amino acids. V shed 4 bases and J shed 7 bases, with 16 bases lying between them. The CDR3 DNA follows: TGTGCCTGGAAATCAAGGGGGGAAGGGACCCAGTACTTC. Translating gives CAWKSRGEGTQYF. The variable domain in full, with the rest retrieved from reference TRBV30 and TRBJ2-5, is SQTIHQWPATLVQPVGSPLSLECTVEGTSNPNLYWYRQAAGRGLQLLFYSVGIGQISSEVPQNLSASRPQDRQFILSSKKLLLSDSGFYLCAWKSRGEGTQYFGPGTRLLVL.

The chain carries TRBV18 and TRBJ1-4, with TRBD1 matching 7 bases. Germline trimming cut 3 bases from V and 2 bases from J; bases unmatched to any gene: 6. Germline V lookup: CDR1 KGHSH, CDR2 LQKENI. This CDR3 has 16 amino acids. The CDR3 is CASSPQQGLTNEKLFF. CDR3 bases: TGTGCCAGCTCACCGCAACAGGGGCTGACTAATGAAAAACTGTTTTTT.

The table lists this clone with a count of one. V and J are TRBV7-2 and TRBJ2-2, with TRBD1 as a possible D gene (6 bases). Deletions cut 6 bases from V and 0 bases from J, with 11 bases between. CDR1 and CDR2 (germline): SGHTA, FQGNSA. The length of the CDR3 is 15 residues. CDR3 nucleotide sequence: TGTGCCAGCAGGGGGTGGACAGCGAACACCGGGGAGCTGTTTTTT. Translated, it gives CASRGWTANTGELFF.

The V and J genes are TRBV10-3 and TRBJ1-2; D call uncertain. The CDR3 is 13 residues long. The germline V gene encodes CDR1 ENHRY and CDR2 SYGVKD. V was cut by 0 bases and J by 1 base, with 3 bases left in between. The CDR3 DNA reads as TGTGCCATCAGTGAGTCGGTTAACTATGGCTACACCTTC. Encoded protein: CAISESVNYGYTF.

The chain has TRBV7-2 and TRBJ2-1, with D perhaps being TRBD1 or TRBD2 (5 bases each). This CDR3 comprises 13 residues. Trimming took off 5 bases at V and 3 bases at J, with 8 bases between the two ends. The germline V gene has CDR1 SGHTA and CDR2 FQGNSA. CDR3 protein: CASSQGDYNEQFF. The CDR3 DNA reads TGTGCCAGCAGCCAGGGAGACTACAATGAGCAGTTCTTC.

The sample holds a few counts of this clone. CDR3 region: CATATSGGQETQYF. Written as DNA, the CDR3 is TGTGCCACGGCGACTAGCGGGGGCCAAGAGACCCAGTACTTC. The chain links TRBV10-3 to TRBJ2-5, with 12 bases lining up with TRBD2. The ends lost 10 bases at V and 1 base at J; junction bases unmatched: 4. The CDR3 runs to 14 residues. Per germline, CDR1 ENHRY and CDR2 SYGVKD.